The T cell receptor (beta chain) under discussion was sequenced for a study of blood T cells in healthy people across ages. Germline CDR1 reads SGHTA; CDR2 reads FQGNSA. The CDR3 runs to 16 residues. Trimming left V 6 bases short and J 1 base short, with 13 bases between. This clonotype was seen many times. A sample-barcoded 5' primer and a J-beta primer mix were used in a second PCR of roughly 7 to 11 cycles. TCRdb redid the calling of the 5' RACE reads with MiXCR, one entry per CDR3 protein. The repertoire consists of about 930,000 distinct CDR3 sequences, with under 35% occurring once and the leading ten covering roughly 10%. These records were also assigned to another study, of T cells of mothers and their children.

Input material: blood. The receptor was derived from a woman aged 40 to 50 in good health. The chain combines TRBV7-2 with TRBJ2-6; TRBD2 might be the D (5 bases). The CDR3 region has the DNA TGTGCCAGCAGGCTTGGAGGTTCTTCTGGGGCCAACGTCCTGACTTTC. Protein sequence: CASRLGGSSGANVLTF.